This T cell receptor beta chain was obtained from a study of control samples from healthy donors and cancer patients. The protocol was immunoSEQ multiplex PCR, while the TCRdb copy is restricted to in-frame clones and leaves out a portion. Altogether roughly 220,000 clones are present, roughly 94% being singletons, with the ten largest covering 1.5%. The germline V gene has CDR1 LGHDT and CDR2 YNNKEL (reference sequence). Trimming cost V 2 bases and J 7 bases, with 11 bases left between them. The CDR3 runs to 13 residues. This TCR derives from a man aged 45-65 years in good health. The chain has TRBV3-1 (or the pseudogene TRBV3-2) and TRBJ1-2; unclear D gene. Sequencing was done on a sample of blood. The CDR3 coding sequence is TGTGCCAGCAGCCAACTCGGCTCAGGTGGCTACACCTTC. Its translation is CASSQLGSGGYTF.